This is a list of T cell receptor beta chains from one sample in a study of T and B cells in COVID-19 patients. TCRdb reprocessed the multiplex PCR reads with MiXCR, giving one entry per CDR3 protein. The table lists fewer than 25,000 distinct CDR3 sequences, 25% to 30% of them singletons. The sample was blood. These receptor sequences come from a human donor who had recovered from COVID-19. CDR3s include the opening cysteine and the closing phenylalanine or tryptophan. The D gene is left open where the match is weak. Rows give clone size only sometimes, using once, few, many, or a class for an expanded clone.

>TRBD1|.|TRBV18|TRBJ2-6
CASSPQSVQGDSGANVLTF
TGTGCCAGCTCACCACAATCGGTACAGGGGGACTCTGGGGCCAACGTCCTGACTTTC
>TRBD2|.|TRBV18|TRBJ2-3
CASSPAGGSVDTQYF
TGTGCCAGCTCACCCGCGGGGGGCTCTGTAGATACGCAGTATTTT
>.|medium-sized|TRBV6-6|TRBJ2-2
CASSYSRKAGELFF
TGTGCCAGCAGTTACTCGCGTAAAGCCGGGGAGCTGTTTTTT
>TRBD1|few|TRBV5-1|TRBJ2-2
CASSLLQGADTGELFF
TGCGCCAGCAGCTTGTTACAGGGGGCCGACACCGGGGAGCTGTTTTTT
>TRBD1|.|TRBV7-9|TRBJ1-4
CASSQSLTGDHEKLFF
TGTGCCAGCAGCCAGAGCCTGACAGGGGATCATGAAAAACTGTTTTTT
>TRBD1|few|TRBV7-9|TRBJ2-1
CASSQQGSYNEQFF
TGTGCCAGCAGCCAACAGGGGTCATACAATGAGCAGTTCTTC
>TRBD1|few|TRBV6-5|TRBJ2-7
CASSRTGTGGYEQYF
TGTGCCAGCAGTCGCACCGGGACAGGGGGCTACGAGCAGTACTTC
>.|many|TRBV18|TRBJ2-1
CASSPPGKNEQFF
TGTGCCAGCTCACCACCAGGGAAGAATGAGCAGTTCTTC
>.|medium-sized|TRBV19|TRBJ2-2
CASSSLAGSGELFF
TGTGCCAGTAGTAGCCTTGCAGGGTCGGGGGAGCTGTTTTTT
>TRBD1|.|TRBV6-2/TRBV6-3|TRBJ2-5
CASSSDRAETQYF
TGTGCCAGCAGCTCGGACAGGGCAGAGACCCAGTACTTC
>.|.|TRBV19|TRBJ1-1
CASKAGVNTEAFF
TGTGCCAGTAAGGCAGGGGTGAACACTGAAGCTTTCTTT
>.|.|TRBV19|TRBJ2-7
CASSIGGLSGEQYF
TGTGCCAGTAGTATTGGGGGGTTATCTGGCGAGCAGTACTTC
>.|.|TRBV20-1|TRBJ2-7
CSAGRAGEQYF
TGCAGTGCAGGCCGGGCTGGGGAGCAGTACTTC
>.|.|TRBV6-5|TRBJ2-2
CASRADITGGGTGELFF
TGTGCCAGCAGGGCGGACATAACAGGGGGAGGGACCGGGGAGCTGTTTTTT
>TRBD2|medium-sized|TRBV5-5|TRBJ2-1
CASTTRGLAVEQFF
TGTGCCAGCACCACCCGCGGACTAGCGGTTGAGCAGTTCTTC
>TRBD1|.|TRBV19|TRBJ1-2
CASSSDREPYGYIF
TGTGCCAGTAGTTCAGACAGGGAACCCTATGGCTACATCTTC
>.|.|TRBV19|TRBJ1-1
CASSIRGVGTEAFF
TGTGCCAGTAGTATAAGGGGGGTGGGCACTGAAGCTTTCTTT
>.|few|TRBV5-1|TRBJ2-3
CASSLGNTDTQYF
TGCGCCAGCAGCTTGGGGAACACAGATACGCAGTATTTT
>.|.|TRBV7-9|TRBJ1-4
CASSTRTENEKLFF
TGTGCCAGCAGCACGCGGACAGAGAATGAAAAACTGTTTTTT
>.|.|TRBV6-5|TRBJ2-1
CASSYQGEPYNEQFF
TGTGCCAGCAGTTACCAGGGCGAGCCTTACAATGAGCAGTTCTTC
>.|few|TRBV6-5|TRBJ1-1
CASSYSDGSDTEAFF
TGTGCCAGCAGTTACTCGGATGGGTCCGACACTGAAGCTTTCTTT
>TRBD1|many|TRBV19|TRBJ2-7
CASRQGALSEQYF
TGTGCCAGTAGGCAGGGGGCCCTTAGCGAGCAGTACTTC
>.|.|TRBV20-1|TRBJ1-6
CSAEVSGEGSPLHF
TGCAGTGCCGAGGTCTCTGGGGAAGGATCACCCCTCCACTTT
>TRBD2|.|TRBV13|TRBJ2-3
CASSLAGGRPTDTQYF
TGTGCCAGCAGCTTAGCGGGGGGGAGGCCGACAGATACGCAGTATTTT
>TRBD1|medium-sized|TRBV29-1|TRBJ2-1
CSFRDRFNEQFF
TGCAGCTTTCGGGACAGATTCAATGAGCAGTTCTTC
>.|few|TRBV24-1|TRBJ2-1
CATSDWGVDEQFF
TGTGCCACCAGTGATTGGGGGGTCGATGAGCAGTTCTTC
>TRBD2|few|TRBV27|TRBJ2-5
CASTGLASGQETQYF
TGTGCCAGCACGGGGCTAGCTAGCGGACAAGAGACCCAGTACTTC
>.|medium-sized|TRBV12-3/TRBV12-4|TRBJ2-7
CASSPDATEQYF
TGTGCCAGCAGCCCTGACGCAACCGAGCAGTACTTC
>.|once|TRBV12-3/TRBV12-4|TRBJ1-2
CASSFRARGGYTF
TGTGCCAGCAGTTTTAGGGCACGGGGAGGCTACACCTTC
>TRBD1|.|TRBV6-2/TRBV6-3|TRBJ1-5
CASSYWTGGNQPQHF
TGTGCCAGCAGTTACTGGACAGGGGGCAATCAGCCCCAGCATTTT
>TRBD1|once|TRBV5-1|TRBJ1-1
CASSPTHQGANTEAFF
TGCGCCAGCAGCCCCACCCACCAGGGGGCCAACACTGAAGCTTTCTTT